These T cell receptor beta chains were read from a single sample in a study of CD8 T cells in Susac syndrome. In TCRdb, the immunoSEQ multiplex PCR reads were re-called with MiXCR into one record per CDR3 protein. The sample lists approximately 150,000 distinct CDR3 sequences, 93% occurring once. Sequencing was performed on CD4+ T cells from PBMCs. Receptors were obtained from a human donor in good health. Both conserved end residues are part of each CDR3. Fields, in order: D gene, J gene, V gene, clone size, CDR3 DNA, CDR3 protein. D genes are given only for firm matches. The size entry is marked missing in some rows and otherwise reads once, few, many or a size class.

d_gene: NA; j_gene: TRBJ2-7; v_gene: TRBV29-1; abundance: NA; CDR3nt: TGCAGCGCCGGGGTGCCCCGGGAAACGAGTGAGCAGTACTTC; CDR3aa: CSAGVPRETSEQYF
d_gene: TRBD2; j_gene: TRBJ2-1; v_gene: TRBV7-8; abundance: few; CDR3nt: TGTGCCAGCAGCTTAGGGTACAGCGGGGGGCTGTACAATGAGCAGTTCTTC; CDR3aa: CASSLGYSGGLYNEQFF
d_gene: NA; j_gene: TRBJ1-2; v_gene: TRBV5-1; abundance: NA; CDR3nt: TGCGCCAGCAGCTCGAATGGACCCGGGGGTAACTATGGCTACACCTTC; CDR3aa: CASSSNGPGGNYGYTF
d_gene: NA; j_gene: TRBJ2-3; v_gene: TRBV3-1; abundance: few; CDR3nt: TGTGCCAGCAGCCAGTTAGCAGATACGCAGTATTTT; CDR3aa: CASSQLADTQYF
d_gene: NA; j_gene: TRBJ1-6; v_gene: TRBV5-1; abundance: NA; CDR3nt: TGCGCCAGCAGCTTGGTGGATCGCTCACCCCTCCACTTT; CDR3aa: CASSLVDRSPLHF
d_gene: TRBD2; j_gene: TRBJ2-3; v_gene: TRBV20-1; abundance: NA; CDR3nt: TGCAGTGCTAGAGATCCTAGCGGGGGACCAGATACGCAGTATTTT; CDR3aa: CSARDPSGGPDTQYF
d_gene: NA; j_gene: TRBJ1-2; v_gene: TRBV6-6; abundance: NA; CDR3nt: TGTGCCAGCAGTAGGGGGGCAGGTCCTAACTATGGCTACACCTTC; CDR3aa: CASSRGAGPNYGYTF
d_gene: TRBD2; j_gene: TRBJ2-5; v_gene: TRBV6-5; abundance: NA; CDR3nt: TGTGCCAGCAGTTACGGGCGGGGGGGCCAGGGGGAGACCCAGTACTTC; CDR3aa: CASSYGRGGQGETQYF
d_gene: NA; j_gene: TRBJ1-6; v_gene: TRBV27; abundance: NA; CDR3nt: TGTGCCAGCAGTTTATTGGGAACAGATTATTCACCCCTCCACTTT; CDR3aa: CASSLLGTDYSPLHF
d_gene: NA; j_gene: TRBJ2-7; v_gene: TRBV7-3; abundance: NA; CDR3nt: TGTGCCAGCAGCTTAACAGGGGATCCATCCTACGAGCAGTACTTC; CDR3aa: CASSLTGDPSYEQYF
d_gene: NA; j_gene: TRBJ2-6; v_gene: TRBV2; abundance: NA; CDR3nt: TGTGCCAGCACCAAGGGACTGGCGAACCCTGGGGCCAACGTCCTGACTTTC; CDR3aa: CASTKGLANPGANVLTF
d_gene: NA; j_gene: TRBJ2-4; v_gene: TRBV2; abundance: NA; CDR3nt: TGTGCCAGCAGTGAGATGGGGCTAAACATTCAGTACTTC; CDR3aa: CASSEMGLNIQYF
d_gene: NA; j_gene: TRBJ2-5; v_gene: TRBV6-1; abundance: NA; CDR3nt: TGTGCCAGCAGGAGTACCCAAGAGACCCAGTACTTC; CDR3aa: CASRSTQETQYF
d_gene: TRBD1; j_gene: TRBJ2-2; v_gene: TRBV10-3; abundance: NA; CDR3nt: TGTGCCATCAAAGGGGGCTTAGACACCGGGGAGCTGTTTTTT; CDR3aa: CAIKGGLDTGELFF
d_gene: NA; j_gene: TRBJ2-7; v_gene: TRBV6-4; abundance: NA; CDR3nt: TGTGCCAGTCCCAGGGGACTCTACGAGCAGTACTTC; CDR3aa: CASPRGLYEQYF
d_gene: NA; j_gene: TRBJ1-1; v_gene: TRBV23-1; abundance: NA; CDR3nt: TGCGCCAGTCAGTATTTACCCAGAGCGGTTGAAGCTTTCTTT; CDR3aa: CASQYLPRAVEAFF
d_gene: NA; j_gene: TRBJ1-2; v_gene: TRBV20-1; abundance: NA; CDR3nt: TGCAGTGCTAGAGTCCCGCGGGGAAACTATGGCTACACCTTC; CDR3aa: CSARVPRGNYGYTF
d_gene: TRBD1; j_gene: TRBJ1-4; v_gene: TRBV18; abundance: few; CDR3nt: TGTGCCAGCTCACCGGGGACAGGTGAAAAACTGTTTTTT; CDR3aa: CASSPGTGEKLFF
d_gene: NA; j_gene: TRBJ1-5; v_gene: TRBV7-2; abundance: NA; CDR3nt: TGTGCCAGCAGCTTCCAGGGAGGTAATCAGCCCCAGCATTTT; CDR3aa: CASSFQGGNQPQHF
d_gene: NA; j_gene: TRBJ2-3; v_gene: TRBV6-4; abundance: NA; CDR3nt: TGTGCCAGCAGTGACAGAGGGCAGTCACCAGATACGCAGTATTTT; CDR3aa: CASSDRGQSPDTQYF
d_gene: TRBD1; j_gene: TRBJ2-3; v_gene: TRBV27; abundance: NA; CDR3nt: TGTGCCAGCAGGAGGACAGGGAGGACAGATACGCAGTATTTT; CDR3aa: CASRRTGRTDTQYF
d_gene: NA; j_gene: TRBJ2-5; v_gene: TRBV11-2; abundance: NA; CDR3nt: TGTGCCAGCAGCTTAATACGGGCCAGCCAAGAGACCCAGTACTTC; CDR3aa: CASSLIRASQETQYF
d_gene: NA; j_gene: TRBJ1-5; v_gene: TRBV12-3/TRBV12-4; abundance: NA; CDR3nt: TGTGCCAGCAGTGGTTCCGATGGGCGTAGCAATCAGCCCCAGCATTTT; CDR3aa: CASSGSDGRSNQPQHF
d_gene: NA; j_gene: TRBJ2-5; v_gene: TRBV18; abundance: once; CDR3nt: TGTGCCAGCTCACCACGGTCGGGGGGCACGGAGACCCAGTACTTC; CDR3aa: CASSPRSGGTETQYF
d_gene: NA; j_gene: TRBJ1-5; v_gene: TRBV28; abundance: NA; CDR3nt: TGTGCCAGCAGTTATGGGGGGTTTAATAGCAATCAGCCCCAGCATTTT; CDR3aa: CASSYGGFNSNQPQHF
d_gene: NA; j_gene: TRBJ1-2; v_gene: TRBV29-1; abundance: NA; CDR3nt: TGCAGCTCAACAGCTAACTATGGCTACACCTTC; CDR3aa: CSSTANYGYTF
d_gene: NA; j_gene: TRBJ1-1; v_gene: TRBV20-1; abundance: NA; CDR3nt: TGCAGTGCTGCCAAGGGCTTGAGCACTGAAGCTTTCTTT; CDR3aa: CSAAKGLSTEAFF
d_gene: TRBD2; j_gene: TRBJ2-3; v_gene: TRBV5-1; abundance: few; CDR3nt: TGCGCCAGCAGCTTTAGCGGGGGGGCGGAAGATACGCAGTATTTT; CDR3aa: CASSFSGGAEDTQYF
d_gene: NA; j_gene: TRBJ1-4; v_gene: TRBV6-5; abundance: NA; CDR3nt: TGTGCCAGCATCGTGGGTCGGAAGGTAGGGAAAAAACTGTTTTTT; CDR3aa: CASIVGRKVGKKLFF
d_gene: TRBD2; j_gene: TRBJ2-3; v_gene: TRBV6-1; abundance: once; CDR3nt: TGTGCCAGCAGGGGGCCGGGGGGGCCAGGGGATACGCAGTATTTT; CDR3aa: CASRGPGGPGDTQYF
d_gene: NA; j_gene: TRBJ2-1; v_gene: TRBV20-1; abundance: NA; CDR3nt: TGCAGTGCTGGGAGTACCTCCTACAATGAGCAGTTCTTC; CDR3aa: CSAGSTSYNEQFF
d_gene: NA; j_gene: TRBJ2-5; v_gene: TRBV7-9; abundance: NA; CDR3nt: TGTGCCAGCAGCTTCAGGAGTATCGAGACCCAGTACTTC; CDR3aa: CASSFRSIETQYF
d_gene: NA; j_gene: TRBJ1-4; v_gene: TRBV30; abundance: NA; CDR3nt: TGTGCCTGGAGTGTCAAATCAGGGGATGAAAAACTGTTTTTT; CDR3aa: CAWSVKSGDEKLFF
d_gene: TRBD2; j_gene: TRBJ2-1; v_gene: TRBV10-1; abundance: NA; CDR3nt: TGCGCCAGCAGTGAGGTACCATGGGAGCGGGGGGACGCCAATGAGCAGTTCTTC; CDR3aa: CASSEVPWERGDANEQFF
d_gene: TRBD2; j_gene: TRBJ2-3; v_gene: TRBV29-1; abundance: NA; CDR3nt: TGCAGCGTTCGGGCTAGCGGAACAGATACGCAGTATTTT; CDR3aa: CSVRASGTDTQYF